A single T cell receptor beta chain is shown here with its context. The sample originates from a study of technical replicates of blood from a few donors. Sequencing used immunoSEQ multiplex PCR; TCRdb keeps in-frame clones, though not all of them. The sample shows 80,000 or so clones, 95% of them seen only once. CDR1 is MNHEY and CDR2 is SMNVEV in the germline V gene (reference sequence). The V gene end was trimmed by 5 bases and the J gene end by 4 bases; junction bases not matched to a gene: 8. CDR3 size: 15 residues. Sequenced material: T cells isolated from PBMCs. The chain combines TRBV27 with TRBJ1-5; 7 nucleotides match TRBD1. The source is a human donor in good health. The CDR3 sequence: CASSPIQGSNQPQHF. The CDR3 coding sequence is TGTGCCAGCAGTCCGATACAGGGGTCAAATCAGCCCCAGCATTTT.